The 15 T cell receptor beta chains presented below share a single source sample, sequenced in a study of blood T cell repertoires in COVID-19 (TCRdb year 2020). To prepare the library, the immunoSEQ multiplex PCR assay was applied. What TCRdb holds here is the immuneACCESS table cut down to in-frame rearrangements. Part of the clones is not present; checked against another copy, under half of the missing clones reflect an unresolved V gene, and the others are unexplained. Counted in this sample were a few hundred thousand clones; 88% of them appeared once. Approximately 1.8% of the sample is taken by the ten largest. The material sequenced was peripheral blood. The receptors stem from a man between 65 and 79 years old with acute or convalescent COVID-19.

The chain links TRBV29-1 to TRBJ1-1; 12 bases are a match to TRBD1. CDR1 and CDR2 (germline): SQVTM, ANQGSEA. After removal of 1 base from V and 3 bases from J, the junction contained 6 bases not matched to a gene. CDR3 length: 16 residues. The CDR3 coding sequence is TGCAGCGTTGAAGGGGACAGGGGGCTGCACGACACTGAAGCTTTCTTT. As protein: CSVEGDRGLHDTEAFF.

The table lists this clone with a count of one. The chain carries TRBV12-3 or TRBV12-4 and TRBJ1-1; 8 bases are a match to TRBD1. Trimming at V came to 10 bases and at J to 5 bases, leaving 9 bases not matched to a gene. The CDR3 totals 13 residues. The CDR3 sequence is CAISGGWSTEAFF. The CDR3 nucleotides are TGTGCCATCTCAGGGGGCTGGTCAACTGAAGCTTTCTTT.

The rearrangement uses TRBV21-1 and TRBJ2-2; TRBD2 is the table's D call and was not checked against the DNA. TRBV21-1 is assigned pseudogene status. The CDR3 spans 19 residues. The CDR3 DNA sequence: TGTGCCAGCAGCAAAGTGGGGCTAGCGGTCATTGCGAACACCGGGGAGCTGTTTTTT. Its translation: CASSKVGLAVIANTGELFF.

This rearrangement joins TRBV28 to TRBJ2-7; D gene uncertain. The CDR3 is made up of 15 amino acids. CDR1 is MDHEN and CDR2 is SYDVKM in the germline V gene. Trimming pared 2 bases from V and 2 bases from J, leaving 13 bases between. CDR3: CASSLASTKTYEQYF. CDR3 DNA: TGTGCCAGCAGTTTAGCCTCCACTAAGACCTACGAGCAGTACTTC.

This chain's CDR3 is CASSLTPNSEDTQYF. CDR3 sequence (DNA): TGTGCCAGCAGCCTGACTCCAAATTCGGAAGATACGCAGTATTTT. The chain couples TRBV14 to TRBJ2-3; D remains unclear. Trimming stripped 4 bases from V and 5 bases from J, with 16 bases between. This CDR3 comprises 15 residues. CDR1 and CDR2 (germline): SGHDN, FVKESK. Supplemented by reference TRBV14 and TRBJ2-3, the full variable domain reads EAGVTQFPSHSVIEKGQTVTLRCDPISGHDNLYWYRRVMGKEIKFLLHFVKESKQDESGMPNNRFLAERTGGTYSTLKVQPAELEDSGVYFCASSLTPNSEDTQYFGPGTRLTVL.

This clone was detected once. The chain employs TRBV5-1 and TRBJ2-3; 9 bases align to TRBD2. The CDR3 runs 15 residues. Germline CDR1 is SGHRS and CDR2 is YFSETQ. V was pared by 4 bases and J by 0 bases, with 3 bases of the junction left unmatched. Here the CDR3 reads CASSSSGSSTDTQYF. CDR3 DNA sequence: TGCGCCAGCAGCAGTAGCGGGAGTAGCACAGATACGCAGTATTTT.

This sequence joins TRBV27 and TRBJ2-1; no clear D. There are 11 residues in the CDR3. V lost 5 bases to trimming and J lost 7 bases, with 6 bases between them. Germline V gene lookup returns CDR1 MNHEY and CDR2 SMNVEV (reference sequence). The CDR3 region is CASSPGNEQFF. The CDR3 bases are TGTGCCAGCAGTCCCGGGAATGAGCAGTTCTTC.

This chain connects TRBV5-8 to TRBJ1-1; D may be TRBD1 (6 bases). Between the trimmed V and J ends, which lost 0 bases and 5 bases, there was a span of 14 bases. The CDR3 spans 15 residues. The germline gives CDR1 SGHTS, CDR2 YDEGEE. The CDR3 sequence: CASSLDGQPGTEAFF. The CDR3 DNA sequence: TGTGCCAGCAGCTTGGATGGACAGCCAGGGACTGAAGCTTTCTTT.

This clone was observed a handful of times. This specimen includes other DNA sequences encoding the same CDR3. The rearrangement uses TRBV28 and TRBJ2-7; 11 positions match TRBD2. The CDR3 has 14 amino acids. Trimming at V came to 6 bases and at J to 3 bases, leaving 4 bases not matched to a gene. CDR1 and CDR2 from the germline V gene are MDHEN and SYDVKM. As DNA, the CDR3 is TGTGCCAGCAGGGGCGGGACTAGCGGCTACGAGCAGTACTTC. Residues: CASRGGTSGYEQYF.

The V and J genes are TRBV6-5 and TRBJ1-1; no clear D. Germline V CDR1 and CDR2: MNHEY, SVGAGI. CDR3 length: 15 residues. V lost 7 bases and J lost 3, with 18 bases in between. The CDR3 coding sequence is TGTGCCAGCAAGGGAGGAGGTACGGTAGACACTGAAGCTTTCTTT. Its translation: CASKGGGTVDTEAFF.

The rearrangement uses TRBV6-5 and TRBJ2-3; 8 nucleotides agree with TRBD2. V gave up 0 bases and J gave up 0 bases; unmatched junction bases: 2. CDR3 length equals 16 residues. Germline CDR1 MNHEY, CDR2 SVGAGI. The CDR3, as DNA: TGTGCCAGCAGTTACTCTAGCGGGACCAGCACAGATACGCAGTATTTT. Amino acid sequence: CASSYSSGTSTDTQYF.

The chain links TRBV7-9 to TRBJ1-6, with D possibly TRBD1 on 5 matching bases. Germline V gives CDR1 SEHNR, CDR2 FQNEAQ (reference sequence). The CDR3 spans 14 residues. V lost 4 bases and J 8 bases, leaving 12 bases between the germline ends. The CDR3 here is CASSSSGNDSPLHF. CDR3 in DNA: TGTGCCAGCAGCTCCTCAGGGAACGATTCACCCCTCCACTTT.

V gene TRBV7-2 combines with J gene TRBJ2-3; 10 bases align to TRBD2. The CDR3 loop spans 13 amino acids. After removal of 5 bases from V and 14 bases from J, the junction contained 10 bases not matched to a gene. CDR1 SGHTA and CDR2 FQGNSA come from the germline V gene. CDR3 amino acids: CASSTRASGSRYF. CDR3 DNA sequence: TGTGCCAGCAGCACCCGGGCTAGCGGGAGTAGGTATTTT.

V gene TRBV6-5 combines with J gene TRBJ2-1, with D perhaps matching TRBD1 (6 bases). V was clipped by 9 bases and J by 0 bases, with 12 bases between them. Germline V lookup: CDR1 MNHEY, CDR2 SVGAGI. The length of the CDR3 is 14 residues. The CDR3: CARKDSNSYNEQFF. Written as DNA, the CDR3 is TGTGCCAGGAAGGACAGCAACTCCTACAATGAGCAGTTCTTC.

A note on this clone: Other DNA sequences in the same sample also yield this CDR3. The chain combines TRBV13 with TRBJ1-1; D not resolved. CDR3 length: 14 amino acids. The V gene's germline CDR1 is PRHDT and CDR2 FYEKMQ (reference sequence). Trimming removed 0 bases from V and 3 bases from J, with 8 bases in between. The CDR3 nucleotides are TGTGCCAGCAGCTTAGGAGGAGGCGACACTGAAGCTTTCTTT. Translating gives CASSLGGGDTEAFF.